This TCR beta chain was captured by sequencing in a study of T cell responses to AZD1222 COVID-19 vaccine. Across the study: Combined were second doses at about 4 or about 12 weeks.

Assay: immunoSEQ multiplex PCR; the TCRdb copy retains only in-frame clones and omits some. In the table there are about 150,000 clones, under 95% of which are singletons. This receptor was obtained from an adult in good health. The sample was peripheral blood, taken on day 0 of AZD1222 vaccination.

CDR3 sequence: CASSPYRPGQGYSGANVLTF. CDR3 nucleotide sequence: TGCGCCAGCAGCCCGTATAGACCGGGACAGGGTTACTCTGGGGCCAACGTCCTGACTTTC. This sequence joins TRBV5-1 and TRBJ2-6; 9 bases map to TRBD1. Germline CDR1 and CDR2: SGHRS and YFSETQ. CDR3 length: 20 residues. The V and J ends lost 4 bases and 0 bases, in that order; junction bases with no gene match: 14.